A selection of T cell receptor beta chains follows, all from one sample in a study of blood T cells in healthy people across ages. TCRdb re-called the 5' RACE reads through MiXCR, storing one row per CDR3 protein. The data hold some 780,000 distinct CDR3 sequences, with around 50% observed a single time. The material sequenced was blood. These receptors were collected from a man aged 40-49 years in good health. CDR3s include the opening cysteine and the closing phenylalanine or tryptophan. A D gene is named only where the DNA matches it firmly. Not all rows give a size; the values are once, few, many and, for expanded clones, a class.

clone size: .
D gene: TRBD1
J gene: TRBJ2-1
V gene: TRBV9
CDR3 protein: CASSGMTGGRSYNEQFF
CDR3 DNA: TGTGCCAGCAGCGGGATGACAGGGGGAAGGTCCTACAATGAGCAGTTCTTC

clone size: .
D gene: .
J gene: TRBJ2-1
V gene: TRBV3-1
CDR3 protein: CASSRAYNTMNEQFF
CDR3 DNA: TGTGCCAGCAGCCGTGCCTATAATACAATGAATGAGCAGTTCTTC

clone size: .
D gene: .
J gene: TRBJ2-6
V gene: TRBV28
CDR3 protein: CASSLWTLVSGANVLTF
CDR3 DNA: TGTGCCAGCAGTTTATGGACGTTGGTCTCTGGGGCCAACGTCCTGACTTTC

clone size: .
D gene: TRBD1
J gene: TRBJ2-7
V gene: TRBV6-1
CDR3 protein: CASRTFRTGEGSSEQYF
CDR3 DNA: TGTGCCAGCAGAACTTTTCGAACAGGGGAAGGTTCTAGCGAGCAGTACTTC

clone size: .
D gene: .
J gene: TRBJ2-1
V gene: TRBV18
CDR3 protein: CASSPPGGQYNEQFF
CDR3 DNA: TGTGCCAGCTCACCACCGGGGGGCCAATACAATGAGCAGTTCTTC

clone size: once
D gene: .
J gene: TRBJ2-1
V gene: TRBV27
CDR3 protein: CASSLSPKREQFF
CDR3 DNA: TGTGCCAGCAGTTTATCGCCAAAGAGGGAGCAGTTCTTC

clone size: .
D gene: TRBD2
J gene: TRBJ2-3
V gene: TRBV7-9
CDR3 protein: CASRPPGGGLNTQYF
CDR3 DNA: TGTGCCAGCAGACCTCCCGGGGGGGGCCTCAATACGCAGTATTTT

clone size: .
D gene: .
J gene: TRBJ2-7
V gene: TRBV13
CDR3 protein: CASSSPEVAYEQYF
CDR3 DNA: TGTGCCAGCAGCTCCCCTGAGGTCGCCTACGAGCAGTACTTC

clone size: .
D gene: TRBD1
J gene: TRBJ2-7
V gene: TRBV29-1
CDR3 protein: CSVNRGSSYEQYF
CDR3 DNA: TGCAGCGTAAACAGGGGGAGCTCCTACGAGCAGTACTTC

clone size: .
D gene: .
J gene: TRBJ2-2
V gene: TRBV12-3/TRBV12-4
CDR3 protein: CASSLRVGLTGELFF
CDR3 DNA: TGTGCCAGCAGTTTACGGGTAGGGCTCACCGGGGAGCTGTTTTTT

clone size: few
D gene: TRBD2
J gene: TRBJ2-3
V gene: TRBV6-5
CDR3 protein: CASSYVGGVPDTQYF
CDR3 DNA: TGTGCCAGCAGTTACGTTGGGGGGGTACCAGATACGCAGTATTTT

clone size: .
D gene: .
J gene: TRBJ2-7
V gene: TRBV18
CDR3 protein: CASSPTPGSYEQYF
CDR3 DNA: TGTGCCAGCTCACCGACGCCTGGCTCCTACGAGCAGTACTTC

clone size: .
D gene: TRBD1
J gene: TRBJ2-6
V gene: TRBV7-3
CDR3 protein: CASISGQGAVSGANVLTF
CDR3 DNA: TGTGCCAGCATCTCCGGACAGGGGGCGGTCTCTGGGGCCAACGTCCTGACTTTC

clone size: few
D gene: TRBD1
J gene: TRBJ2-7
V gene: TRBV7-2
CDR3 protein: CASSRTGGGYEQYF
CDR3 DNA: TGTGCCAGCAGCCGAACAGGGGGCGGCTACGAGCAGTACTTC

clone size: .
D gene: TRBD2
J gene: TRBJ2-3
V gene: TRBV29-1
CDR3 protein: CSVASGGLTDTQYF
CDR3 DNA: TGCAGCGTTGCTTCGGGGGGATTAACAGATACGCAGTATTTT

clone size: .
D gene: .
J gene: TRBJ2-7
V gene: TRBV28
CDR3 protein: CASGKTPTYEQYF
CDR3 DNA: TGTGCCAGCGGTAAGACACCCACCTACGAGCAGTACTTC

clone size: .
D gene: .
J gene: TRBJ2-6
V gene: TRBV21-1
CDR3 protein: CASSIEDRGNGANVLTF
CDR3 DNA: TGTGCCAGCAGCATAGAAGACAGGGGGAACGGGGCCAACGTCCTGACTTTC

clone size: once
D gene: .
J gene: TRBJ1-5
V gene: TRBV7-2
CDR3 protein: CASSLAGNGYQPQHF
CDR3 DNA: TGTGCCAGCAGCTTAGCTGGCAACGGGTATCAGCCCCAGCATTTT

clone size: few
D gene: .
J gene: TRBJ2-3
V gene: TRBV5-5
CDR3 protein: CASSLVGKGQGGSDTQYF
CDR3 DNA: TGTGCCAGCAGCTTGGTCGGGAAAGGGCAAGGGGGATCAGATACGCAGTATTTT

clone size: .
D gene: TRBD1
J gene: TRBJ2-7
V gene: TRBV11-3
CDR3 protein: CASSLEGTGGPGSEQYF
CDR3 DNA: TGTGCCAGCAGCTTAGAAGGGACAGGGGGCCCGGGGAGCGAGCAGTACTTC

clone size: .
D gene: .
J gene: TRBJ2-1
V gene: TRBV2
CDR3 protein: CADINPRGRSYNEQFF
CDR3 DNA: TGTGCCGACATTAACCCACGGGGGCGATCCTACAATGAGCAGTTCTTC

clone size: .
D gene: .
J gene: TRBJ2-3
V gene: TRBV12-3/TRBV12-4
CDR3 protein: CASSLLGKDTQYF
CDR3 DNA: TGTGCCAGCAGTTTACTTGGGAAAGATACGCAGTATTTT

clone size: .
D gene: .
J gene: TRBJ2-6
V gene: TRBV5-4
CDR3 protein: CASRQAQGLSGANVLTF
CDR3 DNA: TGTGCCAGCAGACAGGCACAGGGACTCTCTGGGGCCAACGTCCTGACTTTC

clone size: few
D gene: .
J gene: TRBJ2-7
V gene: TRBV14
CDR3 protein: CASSQGQHGGEQYF
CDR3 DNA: TGTGCCAGCAGCCAAGGACAGCATGGGGGGGAGCAGTACTTC

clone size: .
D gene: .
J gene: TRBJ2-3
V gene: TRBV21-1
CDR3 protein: CASSREGYSTDTQYF
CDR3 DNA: TGTGCCAGCAGCAGAGAAGGGTATAGCACAGATACGCAGTATTTT

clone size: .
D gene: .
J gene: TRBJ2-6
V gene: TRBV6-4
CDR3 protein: CASSAVAGSGRGANVLTF
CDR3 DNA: TGTGCCAGCAGTGCAGTCGCAGGGAGTGGCCGGGGGGCCAACGTCCTGACTTTC

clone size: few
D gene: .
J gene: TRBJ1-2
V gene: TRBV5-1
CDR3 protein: CASSLSTVNYGYTF
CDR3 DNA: TGCGCCAGCAGCTTGTCCACTGTAAACTATGGCTACACCTTC

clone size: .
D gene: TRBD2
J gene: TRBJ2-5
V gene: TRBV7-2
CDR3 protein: CASSLGLAGEQETQYF
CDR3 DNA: TGTGCCAGCAGCTTAGGACTAGCGGGAGAGCAAGAGACCCAGTACTTC

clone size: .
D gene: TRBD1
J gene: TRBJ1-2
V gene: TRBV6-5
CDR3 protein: CATSPGQGMGGYTF
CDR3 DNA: TGTGCCACCAGCCCGGGACAGGGAATGGGAGGCTACACCTTC

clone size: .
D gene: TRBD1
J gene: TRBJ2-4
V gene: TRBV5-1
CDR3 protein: CASSLWTGGWEQYF
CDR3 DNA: TGCGCCAGCAGCTTATGGACAGGGGGCTGGGAGCAGTACTTC

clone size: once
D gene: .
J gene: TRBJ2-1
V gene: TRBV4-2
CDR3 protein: CASSHQGGSSYNEQFF
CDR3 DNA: TGTGCCAGCAGCCATCAAGGGGGGAGCTCCTACAATGAGCAGTTCTTC

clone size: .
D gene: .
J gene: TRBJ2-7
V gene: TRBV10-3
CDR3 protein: CAISDPAKDSTYEQYF
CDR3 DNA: TGTGCCATCAGCGACCCGGCCAAGGACAGCACCTACGAGCAGTACTTC

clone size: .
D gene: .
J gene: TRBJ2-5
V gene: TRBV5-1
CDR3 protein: CASSRAGSGGETQYF
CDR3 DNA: TGCGCCAGCAGCCGCGCAGGATCTGGTGGGGAGACCCAGTACTTC

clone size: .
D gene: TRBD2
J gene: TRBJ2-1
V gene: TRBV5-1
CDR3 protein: CASSSGTSYSYNEQFF
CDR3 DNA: TGCGCCAGCAGCTCGGGGACTAGTTACTCCTATAATGAGCAGTTCTTC

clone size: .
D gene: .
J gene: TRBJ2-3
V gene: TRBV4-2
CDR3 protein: CASSQSGTLGDTQYF
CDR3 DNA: TGTGCCAGCAGCCAGTCCGGGACCCTCGGAGATACGCAGTATTTT

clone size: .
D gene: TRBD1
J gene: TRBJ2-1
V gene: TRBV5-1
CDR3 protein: CASSLAGGAVRDEQFF
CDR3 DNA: TGCGCCAGCAGCTTGGCAGGGGGCGCGGTTAGGGATGAGCAGTTCTTC

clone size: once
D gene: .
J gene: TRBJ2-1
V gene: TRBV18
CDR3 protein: CASSPSIGYNEQFF
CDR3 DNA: TGTGCCAGCTCACCATCAATTGGGTACAATGAGCAGTTCTTC

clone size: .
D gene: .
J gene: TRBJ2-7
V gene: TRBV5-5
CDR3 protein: CASSLSRDSNYEQYF
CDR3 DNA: TGTGCCAGCAGCTTGTCGCGGGACAGTAACTACGAGCAGTACTTC

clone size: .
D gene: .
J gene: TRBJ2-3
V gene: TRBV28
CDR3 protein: CASSSLVTGTDTQYF
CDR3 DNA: TGTGCCAGCAGCTCCCTCGTGACCGGCACAGATACGCAGTATTTT

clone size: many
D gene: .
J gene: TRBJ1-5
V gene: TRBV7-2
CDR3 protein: CASSLGRDQPQHF
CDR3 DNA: TGTGCCAGCAGCTTAGGCAGGGACCAGCCCCAGCATTTT

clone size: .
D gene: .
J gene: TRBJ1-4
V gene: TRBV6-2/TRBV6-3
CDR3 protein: CASSPRPVTVLTNEKLFF
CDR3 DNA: TGTGCCAGCAGCCCAAGGCCCGTGACAGTGTTGACTAATGAAAAACTGTTTTTT

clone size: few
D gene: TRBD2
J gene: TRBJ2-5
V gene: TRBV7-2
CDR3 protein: CASSPRLAAETQYF
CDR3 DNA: TGTGCCAGCAGCCCCCGACTAGCAGCAGAGACCCAGTACTTC

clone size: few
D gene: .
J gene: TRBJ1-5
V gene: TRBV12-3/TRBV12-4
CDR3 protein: CASRLGQSNQPQHF
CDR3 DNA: TGTGCCAGTCGATTGGGGCAGAGCAATCAGCCCCAGCATTTT

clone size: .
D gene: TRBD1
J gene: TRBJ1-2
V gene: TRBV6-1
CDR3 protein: CASRRQTGTGGLAGYTF
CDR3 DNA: TGTGCCAGCAGAAGACAGACCGGGACAGGGGGCCTGGCTGGCTACACCTTC

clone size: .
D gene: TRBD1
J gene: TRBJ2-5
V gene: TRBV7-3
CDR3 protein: CASSSGQGNGMYF
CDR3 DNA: TGTGCCAGCAGCTCCGGACAGGGGAATGGTATGTACTTC

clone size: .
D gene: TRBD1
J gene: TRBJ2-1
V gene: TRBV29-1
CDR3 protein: CSVGQFYNEQFF
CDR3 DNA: TGCAGCGTGGGACAGTTCTACAATGAGCAGTTCTTC

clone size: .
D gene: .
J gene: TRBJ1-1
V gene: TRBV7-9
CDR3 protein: CASSAPLNTEAFF
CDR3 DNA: TGTGCCAGCAGCGCCCCTCTAAACACTGAAGCTTTCTTT

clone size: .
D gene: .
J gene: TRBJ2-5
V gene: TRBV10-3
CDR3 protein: CAISDGGEETQYF
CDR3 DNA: TGTGCCATCAGTGATGGCGGGGAGGAGACCCAGTACTTC

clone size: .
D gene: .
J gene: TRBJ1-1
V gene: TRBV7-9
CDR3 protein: CASNPGGGPEAFF
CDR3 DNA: TGTGCCAGCAACCCTGGGGGAGGACCTGAAGCTTTCTTT

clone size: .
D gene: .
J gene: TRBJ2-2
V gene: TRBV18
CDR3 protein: CASSRLQGNTGELFF
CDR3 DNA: TGTGCCAGCTCAAGGCTCCAGGGGAACACCGGGGAGCTGTTTTTT

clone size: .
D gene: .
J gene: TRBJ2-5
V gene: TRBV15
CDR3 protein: CATSRGSGDQETQYF
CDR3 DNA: TGTGCCACCAGCAGAGGGTCAGGGGACCAAGAGACCCAGTACTTC